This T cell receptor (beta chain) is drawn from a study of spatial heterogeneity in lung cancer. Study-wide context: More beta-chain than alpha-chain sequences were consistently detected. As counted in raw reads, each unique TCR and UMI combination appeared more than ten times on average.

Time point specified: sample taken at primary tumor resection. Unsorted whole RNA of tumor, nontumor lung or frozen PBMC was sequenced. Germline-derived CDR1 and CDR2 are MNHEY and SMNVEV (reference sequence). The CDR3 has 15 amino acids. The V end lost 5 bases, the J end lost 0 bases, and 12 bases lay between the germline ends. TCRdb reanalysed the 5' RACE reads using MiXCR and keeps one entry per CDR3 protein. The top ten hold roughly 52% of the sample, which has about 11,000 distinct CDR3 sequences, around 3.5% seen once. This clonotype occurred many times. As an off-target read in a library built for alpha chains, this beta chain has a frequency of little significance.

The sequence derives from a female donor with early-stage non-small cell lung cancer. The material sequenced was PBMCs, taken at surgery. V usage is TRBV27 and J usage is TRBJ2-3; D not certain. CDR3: CASSGSQYSTDTQYF. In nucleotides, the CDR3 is TGTGCCAGCAGTGGATCACAGTACAGCACAGATACGCAGTATTTT.